Here is one TCR beta chain with its context. The data are from a study of blood T cell repertoires in COVID-19. Measured with immunoSEQ multiplex PCR; TCRdb has only the in-frame clones, and not every one. Here the sample spans 180,000 or so clones, 86% being singletons. The germline V gene encodes CDR1 MNHEY and CDR2 SVGAGI. CDR3 length: 16 amino acids. Trimming at V came to 4 bases and at J to 7 bases, leaving 10 bases not matched to a gene. Clinical history as reported by participants underpinned cohort assignment. Sequenced input: PBMCs or T cells enriched from blood (not recorded which). This TCR was sampled from a man aged 40-55 years with acute COVID-19. The chain has TRBV6-5 and TRBJ1-5; 10 nucleotides align to TRBD1. This CDR3 is CASSSPSGQGSQPQHF. CDR3 coding DNA: TGTGCCAGCAGTTCCCCCTCGGGACAGGGGTCCCAGCCCCAGCATTTT.